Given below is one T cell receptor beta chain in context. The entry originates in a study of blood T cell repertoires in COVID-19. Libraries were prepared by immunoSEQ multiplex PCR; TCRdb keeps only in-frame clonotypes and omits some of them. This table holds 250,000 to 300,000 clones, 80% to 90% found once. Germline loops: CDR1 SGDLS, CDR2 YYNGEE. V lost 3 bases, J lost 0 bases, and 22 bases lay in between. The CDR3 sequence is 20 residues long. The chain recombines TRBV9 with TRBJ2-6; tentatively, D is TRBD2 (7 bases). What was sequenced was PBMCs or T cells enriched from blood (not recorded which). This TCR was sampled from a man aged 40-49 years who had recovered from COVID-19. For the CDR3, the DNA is TGTGCCAGCAGCGAGCCCCTTGGGAGGGGGGAACGCTCTGGGGCCAACGTCCTGACTTTC. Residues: CASSEPLGRGERSGANVLTF.